This TCR beta chain emerged from a study of T cell responses to AZD1222 COVID-19 vaccine. Study outcomes and limitations: Scientists sampled the repertoires only once the peak T cell response had passed. CD4 TCRs associated with vaccination spanned spike, dominating at 160-218 and 743-854. Most donors were white British and more were female, and clonal diversity was possibly underestimated. Reportedly, nearly half of unique spike TCRs recognized epitopes outside B.1.351/B.1.1.7 mutations.

Trimming shortened V by 5 bases and J by 0 bases, and 11 bases separated the two germline ends. Germline-derived CDR1 and CDR2 are LNHDA and SQIVND (reference sequence). The CDR3 is 15 amino acids. Of note for this clone: Its antigen is undetermined.

The protocol was immunoSEQ multiplex PCR, while the TCRdb copy is restricted to in-frame clones and leaves out a portion. The repertoire holds 65,000 or so clones, with roughly 84% as singletons. This TCR came from an adult in good health. This chain joins TRBV19 and TRBJ1-3, with D possibly TRBD1 on 5 matching bases. The sequencing used peripheral blood, collected on day 0 of AZD1222 vaccination. The CDR3 sequence: CASSARVYSGNTIYF. DNA of the CDR3: TGTGCCAGTAGTGCCAGGGTTTACTCTGGAAACACCATATATTTT.